The 18 T cell receptor beta chains given below trace back to one sample, sequenced in a study of OX40 agonist ivuxolimab in advanced cancers. Assay: immunoSEQ multiplex PCR; the TCRdb copy retains only in-frame clones and omits some. The sample yields around 80,000 clones, around 90% seen once. This material consisted of CD4+ or CD8+ T cells sorted from blood, taken in a trial of the OX40 agonist ivuxolimab. These receptors were collected from an adult with an advanced solid tumor such as melanoma, head and neck, liver or kidney cancer.

The CDR3: CASSLPTSFGKFF. CDR3 coding DNA: TGTGCCAGCAGCTTACCAACTAGTTTTGGAAAGTTCTTC. The V and J genes are TRBV7-2 and TRBJ2-1; possible D gene TRBD2, 5 bases. From germline, CDR1 is SGHTA and CDR2 FQGNSA. This CDR3 has 13 residues. The germline V and J ends were trimmed by 2 bases and 14 bases, with 16 bases remaining between them.

The chain joins TRBV30 to TRBJ1-5; a possible D gene is TRBD1 (5 bases). The CDR3 is 15 residues long. Trimming cost V 1 base and J 2 bases, with 12 bases left between them. Germline V CDR1 and CDR2: GTSNPN, SVGIG (reference sequence). CDR3 protein: CAWSERGKGNQPQHF. The CDR3 nucleotides read TGTGCCTGGAGTGAGAGGGGTAAGGGCAATCAGCCCCAGCATTTT.

The rearrangement uses TRBV6-5 and TRBJ2-2; tentatively, D is TRBD1 or TRBD2 (6 bases each). Germline V gene data show CDR1 as MNHEY and CDR2 as SVGAGI. V lost 1 base and J 6 bases, leaving 9 bases between the germline ends. This CDR3 has 14 residues. CDR3 region: CASSYYREAGELFF. The CDR3 nucleotides are TGTGCCAGCAGTTACTACAGGGAGGCCGGGGAGCTGTTTTTT.

This sequence joins TRBV5-8 and TRBJ1-5, with D perhaps TRBD1 (6 bases). The CDR3 consists of 14 residues. Per germline, CDR1 SGHTS and CDR2 YDEGEE. Between the trimmed V and J ends, which lost 4 bases and 9 bases, there was a span of 17 bases. Written as DNA, the CDR3 is TGTGCCAGCAGCCGTGGGGGCGGGAGCGGGCCCCAGCATTTT. Protein sequence: CASSRGGGSGPQHF.

A few counts support this clone. The chain has TRBV5-1 and TRBJ2-1; D is ambiguous. The CDR3 is 13 residues long. Trimming shortened V by 0 bases and J by 5 bases, and 6 bases separated the two germline ends. Looked up from germline, CDR1 is SGHRS and CDR2 is YFSETQ. This chain's CDR3 is CASSLAANNEQFF. The CDR3 bases are TGCGCCAGCAGCTTGGCAGCGAACAATGAGCAGTTCTTC.

This chain links TRBV30 with TRBJ2-5; 10 bases map to TRBD2. There are 16 residues in the CDR3. V lost 2 bases, J lost 4 bases, and 10 bases stayed unmatched. Germline assignment: CDR1 GTSNPN and CDR2 SVGIG (reference sequence). DNA for the CDR3: TGTGCCTGGAGTATCCCGGGACTAGCGAGGGGAGAGACCCAGTACTTC. Amino acid sequence: CAWSIPGLARGETQYF.

The V and J genes are TRBV5-1 and TRBJ2-7; a weak D match, TRBD1 (5 bases). The ends were cut back, 4 bases at V and 5 bases at J, with 16 bases in the middle. The germline CDR1 and CDR2 sequences are SGHRS and YFSETQ. This CDR3 is built from 14 residues. This CDR3 is CASSPWTPSDEQYF. The CDR3 coding sequence is TGCGCCAGCAGCCCCTGGACACCCTCGGACGAGCAGTACTTC.

V and J are TRBV28 and TRBJ2-1; 7 nucleotides agree with TRBD2. The CDR3 spans 14 residues. V dropped 6 bases and J dropped 2; count of bases not matched to a gene: 4. CDR1 and CDR2 (germline): MDHEN, SYDVKM. The DNA for the CDR3 is TGTGCCAGCAGGGGGGACTACACCTACAATGAGCAGTTCTTC. Encoded protein: CASRGDYTYNEQFF.

The chain recombines TRBV19 with TRBJ2-2; TRBD2 is a possible D gene (6 bases). Germline CDR1 is LNHDA and CDR2 is SQIVND (reference sequence). The CDR3 consists of 16 residues. V shed 1 base and J shed 1 base, with 10 bases lying between them. This CDR3 is CASSIGGTQNTGELFF. The CDR3 nucleotides read TGTGCCAGTAGTATAGGAGGGACTCAGAACACCGGGGAGCTGTTTTTT.

The chain links TRBV5-4 to TRBJ1-3, with D unresolved. Germline-derived CDR1 and CDR2 are SGHNT and YYREEE (reference sequence). Trimming took off 0 bases at V and 2 bases at J, with 12 bases between the two ends. This CDR3 has 16 residues. The DNA for the CDR3 is TGTGCCAGCAGCTTGGGGTCGTATCCTGCTGGAAACACCATATATTTT. It yields the protein CASSLGSYPAGNTIYF.

The genes are TRBV27 and TRBJ2-7; TRBD1 matches 11 bases. The CDR3 consists of 14 residues. Trimming at V came to 5 bases and at J to 6 bases, leaving 6 bases not matched to a gene. The V gene's germline CDR1 is MNHEY and CDR2 SMNVEV (reference sequence). The CDR3 spells CASSRTGGFSEQYF. CDR3 nucleotides: TGTGCCAGCAGTCGGACAGGGGGCTTTTCCGAGCAGTACTTC.

The rearrangement links TRBV7-8 to TRBJ2-7; D unresolved. Trimming removed 2 bases at V and 3 bases at J, with 8 bases between. The CDR3 loop spans 13 amino acids. Germline V gene lookup returns CDR1 SGHVS and CDR2 FQNEAQ. CDR3 nucleotide sequence: TGTGCCAGCAGCTTAAGGCCTTACTACGAGCAGTACTTC. It is translated as CASSLRPYYEQYF.

The chain carries TRBV13 and TRBJ2-2; D is unclear. Trimming pared 5 bases from V and 2 bases from J, leaving 18 bases between. The CDR3 spans 17 residues. Germline loops: CDR1 PRHDT, CDR2 FYEKMQ (reference sequence). This chain's CDR3 is CASSAHGPIQNTGELFF. In DNA form, the CDR3 reads TGTGCCAGCAGCGCGCACGGGCCCATCCAAAACACCGGGGAGCTGTTTTTT.

The chain recombines TRBV5-1 with TRBJ1-4, with D perhaps TRBD1 (6 bases). The V gene's germline CDR1 is SGHRS and CDR2 YFSETQ. The CDR3 sequence is 14 residues long. The V and J ends lost 1 base and 8 bases respectively, with 12 bases between them. The CDR3 DNA follows: TGCGCCAGCAGCTTGACAGGGAGTAGAGAAAAACTGTTTTTT. Protein: CASSLTGSREKLFF. The full variable domain, in which reference TRBV5-1 and TRBJ1-4 provide the parts outside the CDR3, is KAGVTQTPRYLIKTRGQQVTLSCSPISGHRSVSWYQQTPGQGLQFLFEYFSETQRNKGNFPGRFSGRQFSNSRSEMNVSTLELGDSALYLCASSLTGSREKLFFGSGTQLSVL.

This clone was seen a few times. The chain has TRBV30 and TRBJ1-2; D is possibly TRBD1 (6 bases). The CDR3 contains 13 residues. CDR1 and CDR2 (germline): GTSNPN, SVGIG (reference sequence). Trimming left V 7 bases short and J 0 bases short, with 12 bases between. Here the CDR3 DNA reads TGTGCCTATGGCAGGGGAGCTAACTATGGCTACACCTTC. Protein product: CAYGRGANYGYTF.

This clone came up a few times. The rearrangement links TRBV5-4 to TRBJ1-1, with D possibly matching TRBD1 (5 bases). From germline, CDR1 is SGHNT and CDR2 YYREEE (reference sequence). This CDR3 comprises 14 residues. Trimming left V 2 bases short and J 1 base short, with 9 bases between. The CDR3 is CASSFGTANTEAFF. CDR3 DNA sequence: TGTGCCAGCAGCTTCGGGACCGCGAACACTGAAGCTTTCTTT.

The genes are TRBV9 and TRBJ2-1; 14 nucleotides agree with TRBD2. V dropped 3 bases and J dropped 6; count of bases not matched to a gene: 2. The CDR3 runs 15 residues. Looked up from germline, CDR1 is SGDLS and CDR2 is YYNGEE. CDR3 nucleotides: TGTGCCAGCAGCGCGGGGACTAGCGGGAGCAATGAGCAGTTCTTC. This translates into CASSAGTSGSNEQFF.

The chain links TRBV5-1 to TRBJ2-1; 7 bases fit TRBD2. The V gene end was trimmed by 3 bases and the J gene end by 4 bases; junction bases not matched to a gene: 4. Germline CDR1 is SGHRS and CDR2 is YFSETQ. The CDR3 runs to 14 residues. CDR3 sequence: CASSSGGSYNEQFF. DNA for the CDR3: TGCGCCAGCAGCTCAGGCGGGAGTTACAATGAGCAGTTCTTC.